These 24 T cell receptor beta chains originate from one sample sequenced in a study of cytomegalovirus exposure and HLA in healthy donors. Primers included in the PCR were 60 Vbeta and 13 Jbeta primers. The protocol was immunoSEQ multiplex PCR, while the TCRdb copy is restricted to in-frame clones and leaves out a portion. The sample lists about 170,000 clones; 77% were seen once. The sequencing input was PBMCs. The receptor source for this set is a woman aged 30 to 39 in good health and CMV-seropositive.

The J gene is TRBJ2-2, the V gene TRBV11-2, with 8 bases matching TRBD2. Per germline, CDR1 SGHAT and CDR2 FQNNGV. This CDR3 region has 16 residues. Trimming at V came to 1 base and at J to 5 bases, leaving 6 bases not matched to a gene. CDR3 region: CASSLVLAGLTGELFF. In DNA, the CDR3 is TGTGCCAGCAGCTTAGTCCTAGCGGGTTTAACCGGGGAGCTGTTTTTT. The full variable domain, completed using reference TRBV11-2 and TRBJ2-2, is EAGVAQSPRYKIIEKRQSVAFWCNPISGHATLYWYQQILGQGPKLLIQFQNNGVVDDSQLPKDRFSAERLKGVDSTLKIQPAKLEDSAVYLCASSLVLAGLTGELFFGEGSRLTVL.

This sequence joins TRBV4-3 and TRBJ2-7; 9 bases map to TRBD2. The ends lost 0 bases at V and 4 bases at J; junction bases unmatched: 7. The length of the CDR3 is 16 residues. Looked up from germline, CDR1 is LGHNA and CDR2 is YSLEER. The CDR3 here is CASSQDSRTSAYEQYF. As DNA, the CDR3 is TGCGCCAGCAGCCAAGATAGCAGGACTAGCGCGTACGAGCAGTACTTC.

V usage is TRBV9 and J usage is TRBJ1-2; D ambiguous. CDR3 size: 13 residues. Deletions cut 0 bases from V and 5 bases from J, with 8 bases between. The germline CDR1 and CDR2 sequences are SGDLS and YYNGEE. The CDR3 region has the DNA TGTGCCAGCAGCGTAGGGCGGTTGTATGGCTACACCTTC. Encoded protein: CASSVGRLYGYTF.

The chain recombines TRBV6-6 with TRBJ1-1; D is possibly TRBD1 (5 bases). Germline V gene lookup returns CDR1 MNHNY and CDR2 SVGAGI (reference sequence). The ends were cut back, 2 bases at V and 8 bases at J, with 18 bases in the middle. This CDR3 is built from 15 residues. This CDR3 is CASSYPEVGTEEAFF. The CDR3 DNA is TGTGCCAGCAGTTACCCTGAAGTAGGGACTGAGGAAGCTTTCTTT.

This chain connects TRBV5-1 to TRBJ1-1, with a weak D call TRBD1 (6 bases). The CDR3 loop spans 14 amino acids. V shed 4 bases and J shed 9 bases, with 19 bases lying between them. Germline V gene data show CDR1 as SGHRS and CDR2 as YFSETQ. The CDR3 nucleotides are TGCGCCAGCAGCCCCGTAACAGGGTACGAAAAAGCTTTCTTT. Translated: CASSPVTGYEKAFF. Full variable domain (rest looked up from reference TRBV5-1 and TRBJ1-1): KAGVTQTPRYLIKTRGQQVTLSCSPISGHRSVSWYQQTPGQGLQFLFEYFSETQRNKGNFPGRFSGRQFSNSRSEMNVSTLELGDSALYLCASSPVTGYEKAFFGQGTRLTVV.

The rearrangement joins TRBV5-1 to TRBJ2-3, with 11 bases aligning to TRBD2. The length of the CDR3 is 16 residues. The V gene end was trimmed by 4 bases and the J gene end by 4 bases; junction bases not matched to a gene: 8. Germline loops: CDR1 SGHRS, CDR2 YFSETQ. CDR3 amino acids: CASSRILAGEADTQYF. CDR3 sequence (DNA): TGCGCCAGCAGCCGGATACTAGCGGGAGAAGCAGATACGCAGTATTTT.

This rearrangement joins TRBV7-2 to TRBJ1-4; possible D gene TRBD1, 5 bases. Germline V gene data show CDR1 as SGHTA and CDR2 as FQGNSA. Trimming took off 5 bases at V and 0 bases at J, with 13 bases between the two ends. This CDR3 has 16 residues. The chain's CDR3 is CASSLDSHATNEKLFF. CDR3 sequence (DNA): TGTGCCAGCAGCCTAGACAGCCATGCAACTAATGAAAAACTGTTTTTT.

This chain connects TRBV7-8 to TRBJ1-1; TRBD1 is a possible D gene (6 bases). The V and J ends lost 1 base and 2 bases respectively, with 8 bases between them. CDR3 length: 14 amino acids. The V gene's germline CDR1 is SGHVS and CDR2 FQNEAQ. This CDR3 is CASSLGTANTEAFF. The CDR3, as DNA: TGTGCCAGCAGCTTAGGGACAGCTAACACTGAAGCTTTCTTT.

As DNA, the CDR3 is TGTGCCAGCAGCCTGGCGGGGAAGAGCAATCAGCCCCAGCATTTT. This translates into CASSLAGKSNQPQHF. The chain carries TRBV5-8 and TRBJ1-5; unclear D gene. Germline-derived CDR1 and CDR2 are SGHTS and YDEGEE. The CDR3 covers 15 residues. Trimming shortened V by 4 bases and J by 1 base, and 12 bases separated the two germline ends.

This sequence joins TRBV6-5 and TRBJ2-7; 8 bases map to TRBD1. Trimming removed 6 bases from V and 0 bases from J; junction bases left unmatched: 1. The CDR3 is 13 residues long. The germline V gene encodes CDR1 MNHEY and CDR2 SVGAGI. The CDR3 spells CASRGTGSYEQYF. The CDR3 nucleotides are TGTGCCAGCAGAGGGACAGGCTCCTACGAGCAGTACTTC.

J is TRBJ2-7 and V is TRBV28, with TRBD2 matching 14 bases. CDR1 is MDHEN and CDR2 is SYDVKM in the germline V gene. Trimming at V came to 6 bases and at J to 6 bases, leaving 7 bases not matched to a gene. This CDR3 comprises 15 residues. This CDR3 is CASRDPGTSGSEQYF. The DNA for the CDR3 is TGTGCCAGCAGGGACCCCGGGACTAGCGGGAGCGAGCAGTACTTC.

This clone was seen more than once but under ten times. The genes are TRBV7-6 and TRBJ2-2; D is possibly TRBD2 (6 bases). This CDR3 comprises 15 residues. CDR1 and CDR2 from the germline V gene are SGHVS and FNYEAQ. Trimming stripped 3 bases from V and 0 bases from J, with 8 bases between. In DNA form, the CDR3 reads TGTGCCAGCAGCTTCGGGAGAACGAACACCGGGGAGCTGTTTTTT. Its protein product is CASSFGRTNTGELFF.

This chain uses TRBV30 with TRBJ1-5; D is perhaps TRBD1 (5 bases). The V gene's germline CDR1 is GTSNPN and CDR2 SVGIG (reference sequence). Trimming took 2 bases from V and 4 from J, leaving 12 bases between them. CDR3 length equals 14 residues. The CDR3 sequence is CAWSPGTPNQPQHF. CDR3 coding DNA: TGTGCCTGGAGTCCCGGGACTCCTAATCAGCCCCAGCATTTT.

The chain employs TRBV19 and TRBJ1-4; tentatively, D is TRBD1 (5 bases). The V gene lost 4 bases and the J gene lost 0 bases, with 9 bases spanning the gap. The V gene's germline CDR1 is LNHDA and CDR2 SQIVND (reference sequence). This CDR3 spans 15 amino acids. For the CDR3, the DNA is TGTGCCAGTAGTACGTTACAGGCAACTAATGAAAAACTGTTTTTT. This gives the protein CASSTLQATNEKLFF.

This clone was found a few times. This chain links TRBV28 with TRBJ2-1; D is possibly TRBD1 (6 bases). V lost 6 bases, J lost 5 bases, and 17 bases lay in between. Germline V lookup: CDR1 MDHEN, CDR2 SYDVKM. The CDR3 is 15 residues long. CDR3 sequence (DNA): TGTGCCAGCAGCCCGGGACAACCAGGAAACAATGAGCAGTTCTTC. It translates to CASSPGQPGNNEQFF.

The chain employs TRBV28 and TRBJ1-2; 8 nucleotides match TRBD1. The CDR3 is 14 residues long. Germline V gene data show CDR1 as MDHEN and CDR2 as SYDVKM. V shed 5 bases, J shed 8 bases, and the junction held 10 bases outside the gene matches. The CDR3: CASSTLGTGGGYTF. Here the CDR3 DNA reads TGTGCCAGCAGTACACTGGGGACAGGAGGAGGCTACACCTTC.

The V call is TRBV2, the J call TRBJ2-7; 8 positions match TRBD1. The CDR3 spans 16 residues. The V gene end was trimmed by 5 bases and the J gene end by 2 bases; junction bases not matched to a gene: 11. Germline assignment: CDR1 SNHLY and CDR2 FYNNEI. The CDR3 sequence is CASSKSTGGRTYEQYF. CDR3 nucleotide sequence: TGTGCCAGCAGTAAATCAACAGGGGGTCGAACCTACGAGCAGTACTTC.

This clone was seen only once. CDR3 region: CASSASGRNEQFF. CDR3 nucleotide sequence: TGTGCCAGCAGCGCTAGCGGGAGGAATGAGCAGTTCTTC. The chain has TRBV7-3 and TRBJ2-1; 11 bases align to TRBD2. Trimming cost V 5 bases and J 7 bases; bases outside gene matches: 1. CDR3 length: 13 residues. Germline lookup yields CDR1 SGHTA and CDR2 FQGTGA.

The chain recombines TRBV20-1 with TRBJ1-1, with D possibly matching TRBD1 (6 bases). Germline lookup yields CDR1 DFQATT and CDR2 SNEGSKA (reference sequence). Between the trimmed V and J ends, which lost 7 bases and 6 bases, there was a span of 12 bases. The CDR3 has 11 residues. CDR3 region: CSGGQGPEAFF. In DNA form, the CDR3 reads TGCAGTGGGGGTCAGGGGCCTGAAGCTTTCTTT.

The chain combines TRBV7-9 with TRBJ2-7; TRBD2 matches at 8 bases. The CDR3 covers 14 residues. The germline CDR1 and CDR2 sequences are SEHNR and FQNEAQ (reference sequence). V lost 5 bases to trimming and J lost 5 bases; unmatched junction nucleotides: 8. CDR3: CASSAIAGFDEQYF. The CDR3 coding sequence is TGTGCCAGCAGCGCAATAGCGGGATTTGACGAGCAGTACTTC.

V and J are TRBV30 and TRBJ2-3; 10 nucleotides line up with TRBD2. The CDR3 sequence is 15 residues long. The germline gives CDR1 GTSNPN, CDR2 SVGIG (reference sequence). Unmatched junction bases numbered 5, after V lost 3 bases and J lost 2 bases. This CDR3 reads CAWRLLAGLTDTQYF. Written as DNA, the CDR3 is TGTGCCTGGAGATTACTAGCGGGGCTCACAGATACGCAGTATTTT.

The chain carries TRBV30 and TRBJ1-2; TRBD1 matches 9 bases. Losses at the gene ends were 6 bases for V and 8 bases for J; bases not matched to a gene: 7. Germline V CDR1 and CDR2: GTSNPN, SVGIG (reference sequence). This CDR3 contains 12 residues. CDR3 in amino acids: CACMTGGWGYTF. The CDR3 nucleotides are TGTGCCTGTATGACAGGGGGGTGGGGCTACACCTTC.

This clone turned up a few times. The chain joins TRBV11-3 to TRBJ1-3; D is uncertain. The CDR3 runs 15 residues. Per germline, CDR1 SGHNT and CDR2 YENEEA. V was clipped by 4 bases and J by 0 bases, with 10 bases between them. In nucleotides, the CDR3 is TGTGCCAGCAGCTCAATGCGGTACTCTGGAAACACCATATATTTT. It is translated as CASSSMRYSGNTIYF.

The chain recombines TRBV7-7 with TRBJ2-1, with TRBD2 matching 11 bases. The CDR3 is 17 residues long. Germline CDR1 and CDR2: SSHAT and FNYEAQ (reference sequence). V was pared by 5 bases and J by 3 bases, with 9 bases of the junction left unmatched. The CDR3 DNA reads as TGTGCCAGCAGCCCCGGTCCCGGGACTAGCGGCTACAATGAGCAGTTCTTC. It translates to CASSPGPGTSGYNEQFF.